These 32 T cell receptor beta chains originate from one sample sequenced in a study of glioma-infiltrating T cells. TCR alpha and beta CDR3 regions were amplified from RNA using iRepertoire nested multiplex PCR. A single record per CDR3 protein comes from TCRdb applying MiXCR to the multiplex PCR reads. The sample holds about 380,000 distinct CDR3 sequences, about 40% seen once. The material sequenced was glioma tissue, nonneoplastic brain tissue, or PBMCs (not recorded which). The source of these receptors is a human donor with low-grade glioma or glioblastoma, undergoing nonglioma brain surgery, or in good health (not recorded which).

This clonotype turned up a few times. The chain links TRBV5-1 to TRBJ1-2; 10 bases match TRBD1. Per germline, CDR1 SGHRS and CDR2 YFSETQ. Trimming took 2 bases from V and 4 from J; bases not matched to a gene: 8. The CDR3 consists of 16 residues. The CDR3 DNA follows: TGCGCCAGCAGCTTCCTTCGGACAGGGGGGAGCTATGGCTACACCTTC. Its protein product is CASSFLRTGGSYGYTF.

This clonotype was counted ten times or more. The CDR3 sequence: CSARDLAGGDYNEQFF. The CDR3 DNA sequence: TGCAGTGCTAGAGATCTCGCAGGGGGGGACTACAATGAGCAGTTCTTC. This chain joins TRBV20-1 and TRBJ2-1; D tentatively fits TRBD1 or TRBD2 (7 bases each). From germline, CDR1 is DFQATT and CDR2 SNEGSKA (reference sequence). V lost 0 bases and J lost 3, with 15 bases in between. The CDR3 has 16 amino acids.

The V gene is TRBV15, the J gene TRBJ2-3; D gene uncertain. This CDR3 is 16 amino acids long. Germline CDR1 and CDR2: LNHNV and YYDKDF (reference sequence). Trimming removed 2 bases from V and 1 base from J, with 13 bases in between. As DNA, the CDR3 is TGTGCCACCAGCAGACGGGTTGCGAGAGGCACAGATACGCAGTATTTT. This codes for CATSRRVARGTDTQYF. The full variable domain, completed using reference TRBV15 and TRBJ2-3, is DAMVIQNPRYQVTQFGKPVTLSCSQTLNHNVMYWYQQKSSQAPKLLFHYYDKDFNNEADTPDNFQSRRPNTSFCFLDIRSPGLGDTAMYLCATSRRVARGTDTQYFGPGTRLTVL.

The chain joins TRBV4-1 to TRBJ1-2, with no clear D. The germline V gene has CDR1 MGHRA and CDR2 YSYEKL. This CDR3 is built from 15 residues. V lost 0 bases, J lost 4 bases, and 12 bases lay in between. In DNA, the CDR3 is TGCGCCAGCAGCCAAGACGGATCGGCGGTCTATGGCTACACCTTC. Its translation is CASSQDGSAVYGYTF.

The rearrangement links TRBV7-6 to TRBJ1-4, with D unresolved. The CDR3 totals 15 residues. Germline lookup yields CDR1 SGHVS and CDR2 FNYEAQ. Trimming stripped 4 bases from V and 0 bases from J, with 9 bases between. As DNA, the CDR3 is TGTGCCAGCAGCTCAAGAGATGCAACTAATGAAAAACTGTTTTTT. This gives the protein CASSSRDATNEKLFF.

This clonotype was found many times. The chain has TRBV6-1 and TRBJ2-7; the D gene is possibly TRBD2 (7 bases). The CDR3 has 15 amino acids. The germline V gene has CDR1 MNHNS and CDR2 SASEGT. The V and J ends lost 6 bases and 1 base respectively, with 16 bases between them. The CDR3 region is CASSAPGGQSYEQYF. The CDR3 nucleotides are TGTGCCAGCAGCGCCCCGGGGGGCCAGTCCTACGAGCAGTACTTC.

About this clonotype: A junction end diverges from the germline sequence, so it may reflect a read error. The chain combines TRBV28 with TRBJ2-5, with D maybe TRBD2 (6 bases). The germline CDR1 and CDR2 sequences are MDHEN and SYDVKM. There are 15 residues in the CDR3. This chain's CDR3 is CASSAMGPGGKTLYF. In DNA form, the CDR3 reads TGTGCCAGCAGTGCCATGGGGCCAGGAGGGAAGACCCTGTACTTC. The complete variable domain, with remaining parts taken from reference TRBV28 and TRBJ2-5, reads DVKVTQSSRYLVKRTGEKVFLECVQDMDHENMFWYRQDPGLGLRLIYFSYDVKMKEKGDIPEGYSVSREKKERFSLILESASTNQTSMYLCASSAMGPGGKTLYFGPGTRLLVL.

The chain is built from TRBV9 and TRBJ2-1; 7 nucleotides align to TRBD2. Germline CDR1 reads SGDLS; CDR2 reads YYNGEE. The CDR3 is made up of 18 amino acids. V lost 2 bases, J lost 2 bases, and 13 bases stayed unmatched. CDR3 sequence (DNA): TGTGCCAGCAGCGTCAATCAGCGGGAAGGGAGTGCCTACAATGAGCAGTTCTTC. Translated, it gives CASSVNQREGSAYNEQFF. The variable domain in full, with the rest retrieved from reference TRBV9 and TRBJ2-1, is DSGVTQTPKHLITATGQRVTLRCSPRSGDLSVYWYQQSLDQGLQFLIQYYNGEERAKGNILERFSAQQFPDLHSELNLSSLELGDSALYFCASSVNQREGSAYNEQFFGPGTRLTVL.

The rearrangement joins TRBV2 to TRBJ1-1, with no clear D. This CDR3 is built from 14 residues. V lost 8 bases and J 3 bases, leaving 16 bases between the germline ends. Germline V lookup: CDR1 SNHLY, CDR2 FYNNEI. The CDR3 DNA reads TGTGCCAGCGGTCAGACACAAGCGGACACTGAAGCTTTCTTT. This encodes CASGQTQADTEAFF.

The chain combines TRBV4-3 with TRBJ2-7; D is unresolved. CDR1 LGHNA and CDR2 YSLEER come from the germline V gene. With 1 base removed from V and 12 bases from J, the gap between germline ends came to 16 bases. There are 13 residues in the CDR3. CDR3 sequence: CASSQVIGQAPYF. DNA for the CDR3: TGCGCCAGCAGCCAAGTGATTGGTCAGGCGCCGTACTTC.

Comments on this clonotype: With a much larger clone just one base away, this may be a read error. J is TRBJ2-7 and V is TRBV7-2; D not certain. The CDR3 totals 15 residues. V gave up 4 bases and J gave up 2 bases, with 15 bases separating them. Looked up from germline, CDR1 is SGHTA and CDR2 is FQGNSA. CDR3 DNA sequence: TGTGCCAGCAGCTCCACCTTAGGGATGGCCTACGAGCAGTACTTC. Its translation: CASSSTLGMAYEQYF.

Regarding this clonotype: This may come from a read error, since a much larger clone is one base off. The chain recombines TRBV20-1 with TRBJ1-3, with no clear D. V dropped 3 bases and J dropped 0 bases, with 6 bases sitting between them. The length of the CDR3 is 13 residues. Germline V gives CDR1 DFQATT, CDR2 SNEGSKA (reference sequence). The CDR3 loop reads CSARCSSGNTIYF. DNA of the CDR3: TGCAGTGCTAGGTGCAGCTCTGGAAACACCATATATTTT.

In this sample, this clonotype turned up many times. V and J are TRBV27 and TRBJ2-7, with D perhaps matching TRBD1 (6 bases). With 4 bases removed from V and 0 bases from J, the gap between germline ends came to 13 bases. This CDR3 comprises 15 residues. The germline CDR1 and CDR2 sequences are MNHEY and SMNVEV (reference sequence). CDR3 loop: CASSSAGASSYEQYF. CDR3 sequence (DNA): TGTGCCAGCAGTTCCGCAGGGGCGTCCTCCTACGAGCAGTACTTC.

This chain joins TRBV28 and TRBJ2-4; 12 nucleotides line up with TRBD2. J lost 1 base, V lost 6 bases, and 13 bases had no gene match. The CDR3 totals 19 residues. The germline gives CDR1 MDHEN, CDR2 SYDVKM. Written as DNA, the CDR3 is TGTGCCAGCAGCCTCGGGACTAGCGGGCCCTGGGGGGCCAAAAACATTCAGTACTTC. It encodes CASSLGTSGPWGAKNIQYF.

The CDR3 coding sequence is TGTGCCAGCAGCCCCAGGCCGTCGGGGGAGCTGTTTTTT. Its protein product is CASSPRPSGELFF. This sequence joins TRBV14 and TRBJ2-2; D not resolved. Looked up from germline, CDR1 is SGHDN and CDR2 is FVKESK. The CDR3 runs to 13 residues. V was pared by 4 bases and J by 8 bases, with 11 bases between.

To note about this clonotype: Given a much more abundant clone one base away, this may be a read error. This chain connects TRBV6-6 to TRBJ1-2; perhaps TRBD1 as D (6 bases). The ends were cut back, 0 bases at V and 10 bases at J, with 18 bases in the middle. The CDR3 is made up of 15 amino acids. Looked up from germline, CDR1 is MNHNY and CDR2 is SVGAGI (reference sequence). As DNA, the CDR3 is TGTGCCAGCAGTTACTCTGGACAGCCCTTAGGTGTCTACACCTTC. This codes for CASSYSGQPLGVYTF.

There are many counts of this clonotype. Mismatch with germline at one junction end may stem from a read error. The chain couples TRBV2 to TRBJ2-4; D is unclear. This CDR3 has 13 amino acids. The germline V gene encodes CDR1 SNHLY and CDR2 FYNNEI. The CDR3 DNA sequence: TGTGCCAGCAGTGAACCTTTTAAAAGCATTCAGTACTTC. Residues: CASSEPFKSIQYF. The full variable domain, its missing parts supplied by reference TRBV2 and TRBJ2-4, is EPEVTQTPSHQVTQMGQEVILRCVPISNHLYFYWYRQILGQKVEFLVSFYNNEISEKSEIFDDQFSVERPDGSNFTLKIRSTKLEDSAMYFCASSEPFKSIQYFGAGTRLSVL.

This clonotype appeared a single time. In nucleotides, the CDR3 is TGTGCCAGCAGCTCGGCAGGGGGCCCAAAAGGGTCACCCCTCCACTTT. Amino acid sequence: CASSSAGGPKGSPLHF. V gene TRBV5-6 combines with J gene TRBJ1-6, with 8 bases identical to TRBD1. J gave up 10 bases and V 3 bases, and 12 bases lay outside the gene matches. The germline V gene has CDR1 SGHDT and CDR2 YYEEEE. The CDR3 has 16 amino acids.

Regarding this clonotype: One end of the junction does not line up with germline, which may come from a read error. CDR3 region: CASSQHSGTGVFYEQNF. In nucleotides, the CDR3 is TGCGCCAGCAGCCAACACTCCGGGACAGGGGTATTCTACGAGCAGAACTTC. V and J are TRBV4-1 and TRBJ2-7, with TRBD1 matching 10 bases. The CDR3 covers 17 residues. Per the germline V gene, CDR1 is MGHRA and CDR2 is YSYEKL.

This clonotype was seen a handful of times. The chain carries TRBV6-1 and TRBJ2-1; the D call may be TRBD1 or TRBD2 (5 bases each). CDR1 and CDR2 from the germline V gene are MNHNS and SASEGT. Trimming cost V 6 bases and J 9 bases, with 15 bases left between them. This CDR3 is built from 13 residues. For the CDR3, the DNA is TGTGCCAGCAGGAATCCCTCCGGGGCTGAGCAGTTCTTC. Amino acids: CASRNPSGAEQFF.

In its sample, this clonotype was seen once. This likely comes from a read error, as the CDR3 has no conserved phenylalanine or tryptophan at its end. This chain uses TRBV27 with TRBJ1-2, with TRBD1 identical over 7 bases. The junction had 11 bases not matched to a gene; V was cut back by 5 bases and J by 2 bases. This CDR3 contains 16 residues. Germline CDR1 MNHEY, CDR2 SMNVEV (reference sequence). The CDR3 DNA reads as TGTGCCAGCAGTCCCCTTCAGGGGGAACAAAACTATGGCTACACCTCC. Its protein is CASSPLQGEQNYGYTS.

V and J are TRBV20-1 and TRBJ2-2; TRBD1 aligns across 10 bases. V shed 6 bases, J shed 4 bases, and the junction held 8 bases outside the gene matches. This CDR3 is 15 amino acids long. Germline V gene data show CDR1 as DFQATT and CDR2 as SNEGSKA (reference sequence). The CDR3: CSAPRDRGTTGELFF. CDR3 nucleotides: TGCAGTGCCCCCCGGGACAGGGGTACCACCGGGGAGCTGTTTTTT.

V is TRBV19 and J is TRBJ1-5; D gene ambiguous. The length of the CDR3 is 14 residues. Germline loops: CDR1 LNHDA, CDR2 SQIVND (reference sequence). V lost 3 bases, J lost 3 bases, and 9 bases lay in between. The CDR3 bases are TGTGCCAGTAGTATCCGCCAGCCCAATCAGCCCCAGCATTTT. Its protein product is CASSIRQPNQPQHF.

This clonotype was detected ten times or more. The V and J genes are TRBV15 and TRBJ2-5; possible D gene TRBD1, 5 bases. This CDR3 region has 14 residues. The germline V gene has CDR1 LNHNV and CDR2 YYDKDF (reference sequence). V lost 3 bases and J 2 bases, leaving 10 bases between the germline ends. The CDR3 sequence is CATSRTVNQETQYF. CDR3 coding DNA: TGTGCCACCAGCAGGACAGTAAATCAAGAGACCCAGTACTTC. The whole variable domain, remainder taken from reference TRBV15 and TRBJ2-5, is DAMVIQNPRYQVTQFGKPVTLSCSQTLNHNVMYWYQQKSSQAPKLLFHYYDKDFNNEADTPDNFQSRRPNTSFCFLDIRSPGLGDTAMYLCATSRTVNQETQYFGPGTRLLVL.

In its sample, this clonotype was seen a few times. Here the CDR3 reads CASSNLFETQYF. The CDR3 DNA reads as TGTGCCAGCAGTAACCTTTTCGAGACCCAGTACTTC. V gene TRBV28 combines with J gene TRBJ2-5; D is undetermined. Per germline, CDR1 MDHEN and CDR2 SYDVKM. The CDR3 contains 12 residues. V gave up 5 bases and J gave up 5 bases, with 9 bases separating them.

In the case of this clonotype: One end of the junction is discordant with germline, which a read error may explain. The rearrangement uses TRBV6-2 or TRBV6-3 and TRBJ1-3, with a weak D call TRBD1 (5 bases). The V gene's germline CDR1 is MNHEY and CDR2 SVGEGT. CDR3 size: 16 residues. DNA for the CDR3: TGTGGCAGCAGTGAATTTTGGGGCATCTCTGGAAACACCATATATTTT. This encodes CGSSEFWGISGNTIYF.

The chain employs TRBV18 and TRBJ1-6, with D possibly TRBD1 on 6 matching bases. The CDR3 consists of 16 residues. Per the germline V gene, CDR1 is KGHSH and CDR2 is LQKENI. Trimming shortened V by 5 bases and J by 4 bases, and 15 bases separated the two germline ends. The CDR3 region is CASSIIRDTYNSPLHF. CDR3 nucleotides: TGTGCCAGCTCAATCATCCGGGACACTTATAATTCACCCCTCCACTTT.

The chain employs TRBV10-3 and TRBJ1-3; D is unclear. CDR1 is ENHRY and CDR2 is SYGVKD in the germline V gene. This CDR3 comprises 14 residues. V lost 3 bases and J 0 bases, leaving 6 bases between the germline ends. For the CDR3, the DNA is TGTGCCATCAGTGATCCCACCTCTGGAAACACCATATATTTT. It encodes CAISDPTSGNTIYF.

The gene calls are TRBV7-2 and TRBJ2-7, with 7 bases lining up with TRBD1. Germline V gene lookup returns CDR1 SGHTA and CDR2 FQGNSA. CDR3 length: 13 residues. Trimming cost V 5 bases and J 9 bases; bases outside gene matches: 10. CDR3 sequence (DNA): TGTGCCAGCAGCCCCGGGACAGCCAACGGGCAGTACTTC. Its translation is CASSPGTANGQYF.

The chain uses TRBV24-1 and TRBJ2-7, with TRBD1 identical over 10 bases. The length of the CDR3 is 14 residues. After removal of 5 bases from V and 4 bases from J, the junction contained 4 bases not matched to a gene. The germline CDR1 and CDR2 sequences are KGHDR and SFDVKD. The CDR3 loop reads CATSATGGLYEQYF. The CDR3 DNA is TGTGCCACCAGTGCGACAGGGGGCTTATACGAGCAGTACTTC.

The V call is TRBV7-3, the J call TRBJ2-1; no clear D. CDR3 length: 14 amino acids. Trimming took off 5 bases at V and 8 bases at J, with 16 bases between the two ends. From germline, CDR1 is SGHTA and CDR2 FQGTGA. The CDR3, as DNA: TGTGCCAGCAGCCCGACCGCCGTGGCACATGAGCAGTTCTTC. As protein: CASSPTAVAHEQFF.

V is TRBV28 and J is TRBJ2-3; 8 bases line up with TRBD1. In germline, CDR1 is MDHEN, CDR2 SYDVKM. After removal of 4 bases from V and 5 bases from J, the junction contained 8 bases not matched to a gene. The CDR3 is made up of 15 amino acids. The CDR3 nucleotides are TGTGCCAGCAGTTCATGGACAGGGCCCATAGATACGCAGTATTTT. It encodes CASSSWTGPIDTQYF.